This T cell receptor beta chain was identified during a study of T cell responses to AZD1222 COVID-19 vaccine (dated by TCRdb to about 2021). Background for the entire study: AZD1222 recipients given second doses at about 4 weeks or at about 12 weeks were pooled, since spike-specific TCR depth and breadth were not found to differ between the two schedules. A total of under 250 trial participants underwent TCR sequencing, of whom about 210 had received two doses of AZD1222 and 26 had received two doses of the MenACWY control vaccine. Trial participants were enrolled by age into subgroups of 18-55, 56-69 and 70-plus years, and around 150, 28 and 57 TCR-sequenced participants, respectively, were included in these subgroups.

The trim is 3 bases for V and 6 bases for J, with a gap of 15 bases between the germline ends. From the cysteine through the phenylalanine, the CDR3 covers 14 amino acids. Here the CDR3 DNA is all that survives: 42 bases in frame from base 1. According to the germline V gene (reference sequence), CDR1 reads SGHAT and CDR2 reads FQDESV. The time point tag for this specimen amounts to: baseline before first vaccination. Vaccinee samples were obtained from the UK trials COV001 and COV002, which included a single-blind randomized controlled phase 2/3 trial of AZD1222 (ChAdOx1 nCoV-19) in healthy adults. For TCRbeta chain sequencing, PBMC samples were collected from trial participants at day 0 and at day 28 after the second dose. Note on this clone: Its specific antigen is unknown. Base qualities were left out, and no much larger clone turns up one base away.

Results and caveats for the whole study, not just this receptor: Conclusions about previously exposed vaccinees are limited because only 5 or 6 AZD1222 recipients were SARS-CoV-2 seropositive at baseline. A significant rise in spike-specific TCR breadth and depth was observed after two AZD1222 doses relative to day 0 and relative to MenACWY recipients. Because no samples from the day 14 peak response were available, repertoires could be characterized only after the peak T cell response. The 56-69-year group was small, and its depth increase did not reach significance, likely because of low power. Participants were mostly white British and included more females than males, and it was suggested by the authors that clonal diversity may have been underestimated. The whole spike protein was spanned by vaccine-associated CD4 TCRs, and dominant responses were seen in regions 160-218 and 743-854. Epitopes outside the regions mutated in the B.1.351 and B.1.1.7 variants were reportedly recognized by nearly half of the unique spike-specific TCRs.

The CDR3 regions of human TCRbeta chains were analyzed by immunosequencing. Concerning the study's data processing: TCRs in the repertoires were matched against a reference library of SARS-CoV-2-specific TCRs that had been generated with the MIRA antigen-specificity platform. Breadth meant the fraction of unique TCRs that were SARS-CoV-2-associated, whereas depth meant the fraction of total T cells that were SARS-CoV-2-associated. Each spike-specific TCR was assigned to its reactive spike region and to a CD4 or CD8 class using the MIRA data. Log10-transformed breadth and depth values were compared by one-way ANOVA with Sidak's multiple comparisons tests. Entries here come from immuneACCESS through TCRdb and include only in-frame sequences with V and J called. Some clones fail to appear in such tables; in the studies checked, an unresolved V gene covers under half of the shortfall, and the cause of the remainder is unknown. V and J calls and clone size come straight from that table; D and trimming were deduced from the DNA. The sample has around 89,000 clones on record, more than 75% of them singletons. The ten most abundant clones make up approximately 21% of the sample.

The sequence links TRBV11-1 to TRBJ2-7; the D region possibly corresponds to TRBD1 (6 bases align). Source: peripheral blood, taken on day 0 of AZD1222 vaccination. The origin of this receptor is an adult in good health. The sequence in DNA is TGTGCCAGCAGCTTCTCCAGGGGAAAGAGCGAGCAGTACTTC. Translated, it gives CASSFSRGKSEQYF.